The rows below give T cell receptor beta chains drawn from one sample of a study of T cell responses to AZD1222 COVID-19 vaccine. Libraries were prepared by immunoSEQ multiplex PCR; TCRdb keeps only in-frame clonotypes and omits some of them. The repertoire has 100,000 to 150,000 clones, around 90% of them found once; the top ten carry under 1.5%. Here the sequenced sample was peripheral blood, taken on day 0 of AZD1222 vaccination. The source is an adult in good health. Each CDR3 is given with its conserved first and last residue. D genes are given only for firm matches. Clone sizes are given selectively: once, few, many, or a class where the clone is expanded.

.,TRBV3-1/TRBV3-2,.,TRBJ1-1,CASSRSGLTKNTEAFF,TGTGCCAGCAGCCGCTCGGGCCTTACGAAGAACACTGAAGCTTTCTTT
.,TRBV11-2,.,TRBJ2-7,CASSSSYEQYF,TGTGCCAGCAGCTCCTCCTACGAGCAGTACTTC
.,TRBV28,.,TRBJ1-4,CASTPGGGEKLFF,TGTGCCAGCACCCCGGGGGGTGGTGAAAAACTGTTTTTT
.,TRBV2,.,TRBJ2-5,CASSPNPQETQYF,TGTGCCAGCAGCCCCAACCCTCAGGAGACCCAGTACTTC
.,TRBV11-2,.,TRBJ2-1,CASSIHPQGQAVNEQFF,TGTGCCAGCAGCATCCACCCTCAGGGGCAGGCCGTCAATGAGCAGTTCTTC
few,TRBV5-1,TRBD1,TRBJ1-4,CASSRDRPSEKLFF,TGCGCCAGCAGCCGGGACAGACCGTCTGAAAAACTGTTTTTT
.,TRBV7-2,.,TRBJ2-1,CASSQANEQFF,TGTGCCAGCAGTCAAGCGAATGAGCAGTTCTTC
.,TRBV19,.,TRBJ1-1,CASVGGDPDTEAFF,TGTGCCTCCGTAGGGGGGGACCCAGACACTGAAGCTTTCTTT
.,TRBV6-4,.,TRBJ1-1,CASSERLNTEAFF,TGTGCCAGCAGTGAACGGTTGAACACTGAAGCTTTCTTT
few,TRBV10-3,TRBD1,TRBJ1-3,CAISESPGGGNTIYF,TGTGCCATCAGTGAGTCGCCAGGGGGCGGAAACACCATATATTTT
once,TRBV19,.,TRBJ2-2,CASRSGTGELFF,TGTGCCAGTAGATCCGGTACCGGGGAGCTGTTTTTT
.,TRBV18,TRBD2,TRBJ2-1,CASSRTSSGGPNEQFF,TGTGCCAGCTCGCGAACCTCTAGCGGGGGTCCCAATGAGCAGTTCTTC
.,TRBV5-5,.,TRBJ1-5,CASSPGKTSNQPQHF,TGTGCCAGCAGCCCCGGTAAGACGAGCAATCAGCCCCAGCATTTT
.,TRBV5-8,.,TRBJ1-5,CASSLGGVNQPQHF,TGTGCCAGCAGCTTGGGGGGGGTCAATCAGCCCCAGCATTTT
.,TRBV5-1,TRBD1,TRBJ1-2,CASSLGQGSYGYTF,TGCGCCAGCAGCTTGGGACAGGGTAGCTATGGCTACACCTTC
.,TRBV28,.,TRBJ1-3,CASSLLKQENTIYF,TGTGCCAGCAGTTTACTAAAACAGGAAAACACCATATATTTT
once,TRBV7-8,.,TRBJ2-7,CASSLGQGMGEQYF,TGTGCCAGCAGCTTAGGTCAGGGGATGGGCGAGCAGTACTTC
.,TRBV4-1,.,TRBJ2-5,CASSQAQETQYF,TGCGCCAGCAGCCAGGCACAAGAGACCCAGTACTTC
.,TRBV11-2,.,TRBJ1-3,CASSLVRGVGGTIYF,TGTGCCAGCAGCTTAGTCCGAGGGGTCGGAGGCACCATATATTTT
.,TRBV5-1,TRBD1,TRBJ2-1,CASSVSGTGHNEQFF,TGCGCCAGCAGCGTATCCGGGACAGGGCACAATGAGCAGTTCTTC
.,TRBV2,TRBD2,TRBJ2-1,CASSPGTSASHEQFF,TGTGCCAGCAGCCCCGGGACTAGCGCCTCCCATGAGCAGTTCTTC
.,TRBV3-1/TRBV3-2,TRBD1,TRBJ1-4,CASSQEGKGAQKLFF,TGTGCCAGCAGCCAAGAAGGAAAGGGGGCACAAAAACTGTTTTTT
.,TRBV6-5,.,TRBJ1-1,CASSYSQAEAFF,TGTGCCAGCAGTTACTCGCAGGCTGAAGCTTTCTTT
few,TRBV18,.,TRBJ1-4,CASSPPGAREVEKLFF,TGTGCCAGCTCACCACCGGGGGCGCGGGAGGTGGAAAAACTGTTTTTT
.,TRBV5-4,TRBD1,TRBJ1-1,CASSLEPGQGDTEAFF,TGTGCCAGCAGCTTGGAACCCGGCCAGGGGGACACTGAAGCTTTCTTT
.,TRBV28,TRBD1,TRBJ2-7,CAIRTGFEQYF,TGTGCCATCCGGACAGGGTTCGAGCAGTACTTC
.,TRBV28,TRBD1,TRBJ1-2,CASTSRGLRGYTF,TGTGCCAGCACAAGTAGGGGGCTGAGGGGCTACACCTTC
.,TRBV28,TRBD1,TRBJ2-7,CASSLSVETGDRYEQYF,TGTGCCAGCAGTTTATCTGTAGAGACAGGGGACCGGTACGAGCAGTACTTC
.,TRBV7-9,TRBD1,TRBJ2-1,CASLGDRSYNEQFF,TGTGCCAGCCTGGGGGACAGGTCCTACAATGAGCAGTTCTTC
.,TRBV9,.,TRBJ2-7,CACGVGDYEQYF,TGTGCCTGTGGGGTGGGTGATTACGAGCAGTACTTC
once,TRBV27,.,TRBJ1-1,CASRGGGLGTEAFF,TGTGCCAGCAGGGGAGGGGGGTTGGGCACTGAAGCTTTCTTT